This T cell receptor beta chain was sequenced during a study of STAT5B mutations in CD4+ large granular lymphocyte leukemia. Whole-study results and caveats: Approximately 25% of private leukemic clonotypes occurred rarely in other patients' non-leukemic repertoires.

Remarks on this clone: The antigen remains undetermined.

The assay was run at survey level. Generated by immunoSEQ multiplex PCR, the TCRdb table keeps only in-frame clones and is missing some. Of 15,000 to 25,000 clones in the sample, around 85% were seen once. Germline V gene data show CDR1 as SNHLY and CDR2 as FYNNEI. CDR3 length: 15 residues. Trimming at V came to 3 bases and at J to 0 bases, leaving 3 bases not matched to a gene. This chain uses TRBV2 with TRBJ2-3; 7 bases map to TRBD2. The TCR sequence derives from a human donor in good health. The material sequenced was CD4+ T cells from blood buffy coats. Written as DNA, the CDR3 is TGTGCCAGCAGTGAGTCTAGCGGTAGCACAGATACGCAGTATTTT. It yields the protein CASSESSGSTDTQYF.